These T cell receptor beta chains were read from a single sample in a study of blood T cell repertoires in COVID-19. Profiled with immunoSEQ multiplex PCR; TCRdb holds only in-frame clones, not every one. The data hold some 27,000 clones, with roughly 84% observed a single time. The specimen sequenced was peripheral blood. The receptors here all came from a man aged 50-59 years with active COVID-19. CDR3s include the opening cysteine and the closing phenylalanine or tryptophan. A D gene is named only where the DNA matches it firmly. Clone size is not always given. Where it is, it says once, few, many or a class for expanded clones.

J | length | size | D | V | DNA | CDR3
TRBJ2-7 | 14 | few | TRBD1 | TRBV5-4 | TGTGCCAGCGGCCGGGACAGGGGAACCTACGAGCAGTACTTC | CASGRDRGTYEQYF
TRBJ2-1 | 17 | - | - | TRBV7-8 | TGTGCCAGCAGCTTCCACCCCAGGGGGGCGGGCGAGGATGAGCAGTTCTTC | CASSFHPRGAGEDEQFF
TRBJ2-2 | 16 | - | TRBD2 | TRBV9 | TGTGCCAGCAGCCCAGGGACTAGCGGGCTCACCGGGGAGCTGTTTTTT | CASSPGTSGLTGELFF
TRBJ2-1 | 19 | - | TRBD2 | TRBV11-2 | TGTGCCAGCAGTTTTCGAAGAGCGGGAGGGTCCTTATCCTACAATGAGCAGTTCTTC | CASSFRRAGGSLSYNEQFF
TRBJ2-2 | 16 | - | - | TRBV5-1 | TGCGCCAGCAGCTTGGCCAGAGGAGCATCCACCGGGGAGCTGTTTTTT | CASSLARGASTGELFF
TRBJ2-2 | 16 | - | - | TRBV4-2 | TGTGCCAGCAGCCAAGAGATGAGGGCGCGAACCGGGGAGCTGTTTTTT | CASSQEMRARTGELFF
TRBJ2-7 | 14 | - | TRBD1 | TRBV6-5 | TGTGCCAGCAGTTACACGGGACAGGGTGCCGAGCAGTACTTC | CASSYTGQGAEQYF
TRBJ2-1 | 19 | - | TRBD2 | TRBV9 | TGTGCCAGCAGCGTCCTCCCACGGACTAGCGGGAGTGTTTATAATGAGCAGTTCTTC | CASSVLPRTSGSVYNEQFF
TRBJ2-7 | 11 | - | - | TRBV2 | TGTGCCAGCAGTGCGACTTACGAGCAGTACTTC | CASSATYEQYF
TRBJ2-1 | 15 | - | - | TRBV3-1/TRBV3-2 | TGTGCCAGCAGCCTCGGAGCGGGTTTGGGCAATGAGCAGTTCTTC | CASSLGAGLGNEQFF
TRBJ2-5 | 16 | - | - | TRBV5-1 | TGCGCCAGCAGCTTGGGGGAGCGGAGCGGTGGAGAGACCCAGTACTTC | CASSLGERSGGETQYF
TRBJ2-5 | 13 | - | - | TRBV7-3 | TGTGCCAGCAGCCCTGGCGGTGGGGAGACCCAGTACTTC | CASSPGGGETQYF
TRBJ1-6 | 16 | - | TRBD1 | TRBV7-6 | TGTGCCAGCAGCCCACAGACCGGGACAGGGGCTTCACCCCTCCACTTT | CASSPQTGTGASPLHF
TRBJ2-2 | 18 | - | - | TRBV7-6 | TGTGCCAGCAGCTTAGGCGCCAGGCCCAACTTGAACACCGGGGAGCTGTTTTTT | CASSLGARPNLNTGELFF
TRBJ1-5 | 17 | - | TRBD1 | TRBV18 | TGTGCCAGCTCAAACCGGGACAGGGGAGGGAACAATCAGCCCCAGCATTTT | CASSNRDRGGNNQPQHF
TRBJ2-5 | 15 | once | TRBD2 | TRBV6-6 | TGTGCCAGCAGTCCCTGGGGGGGGTACCAAGAGACCCAGTACTTC | CASSPWGGYQETQYF
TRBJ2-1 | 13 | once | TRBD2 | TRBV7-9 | TGTGCCAGCAGCGCGGGACTAGCACGAACCCAGTTCTTC | CASSAGLARTQFF
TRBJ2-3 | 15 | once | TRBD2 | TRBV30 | TGTGCCTGGGGAGGACTAGCGGGAGAGTCAAATACGCAGTATTTT | CAWGGLAGESNTQYF
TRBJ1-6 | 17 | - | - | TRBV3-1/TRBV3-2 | TGTGCCAGCAGCCAGACTGGGGGGGCGGTAAGGACCCCGCCCCTCCACTTT | CASSQTGGAVRTPPLHF
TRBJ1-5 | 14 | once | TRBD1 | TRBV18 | TGTGCCAGCTCACCGGGACAGACAGGTCTGCCCCAGCATTTT | CASSPGQTGLPQHF
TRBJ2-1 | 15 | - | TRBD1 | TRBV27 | TGTGCCAGCAGTTTAGACAGGGCGAGATACAATGAGCAGTTCTTC | CASSLDRARYNEQFF
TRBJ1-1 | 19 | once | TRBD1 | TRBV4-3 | TGCGCCAGCAGCCAAGAGGTGGGGAGACAGGGGACTTTTAACACTGAAGCTTTCTTT | CASSQEVGRQGTFNTEAFF
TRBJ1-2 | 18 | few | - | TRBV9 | TGTGCCAGCAGCCCCTCCTCCCAGCGGGTCAGCCCAGCCTATGGCTACACCTTC | CASSPSSQRVSPAYGYTF
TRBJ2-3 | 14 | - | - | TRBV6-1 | TGTGCCAGCAGTGACCTGGACTCGCCTTGGGAGCAGTATTTT | CASSDLDSPWEQYF
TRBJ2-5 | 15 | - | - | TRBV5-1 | TGCGCCAGCAGCTGGGATGGACAGTTTAAAGAGACCCAGTACTTC | CASSWDGQFKETQYF
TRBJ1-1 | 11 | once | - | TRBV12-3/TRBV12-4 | TGTGCCAGCAGTTTCGACACTGAAGCTTTCTTT | CASSFDTEAFF
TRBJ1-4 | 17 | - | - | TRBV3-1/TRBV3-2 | TGTGCCAGCAGCCAATGGGCAGGGACAACAACTAATGAAAAACTGTTTTTT | CASSQWAGTTTNEKLFF
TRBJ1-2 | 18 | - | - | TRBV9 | TGTGCCAGCAGCGTAGCTCCAGGGGCGCGTGGGGCCTACTATGGCTACACCTTC | CASSVAPGARGAYYGYTF
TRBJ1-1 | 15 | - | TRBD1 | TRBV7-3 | TGTGCCAGCAGCCCTTTGCTAGGGGGCCCCACTGAAGCTTTCTTT | CASSPLLGGPTEAFF
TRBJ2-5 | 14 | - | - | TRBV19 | TGTGCCAGTAGTACGAGGGCAGATCAAGAGACCCAGTACTTC | CASSTRADQETQYF
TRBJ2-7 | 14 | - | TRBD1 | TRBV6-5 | TGTGCCAGCAGTTTAGAACAGGGGAAGGACGAGCAGTACTTC | CASSLEQGKDEQYF
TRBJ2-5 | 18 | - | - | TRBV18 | TGTGCCAGCTCGCCGAAGGGGCAGGGAACCCTCCTACAAGAGACCCAGTACTTC | CASSPKGQGTLLQETQYF
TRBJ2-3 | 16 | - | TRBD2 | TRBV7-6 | TGTGCCAGCAGCTTAGAGTATAGCGGGCGCACAGATACGCAGTATTTT | CASSLEYSGRTDTQYF
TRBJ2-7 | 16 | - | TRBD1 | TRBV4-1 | TGCGCCAGCAGCCAAGTCGGGACAGGGGAGGGTTACGAGCAGTACTTC | CASSQVGTGEGYEQYF
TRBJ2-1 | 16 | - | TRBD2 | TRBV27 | TGTGCCAGCAGTTTACTACTAGCGGACTCCTACAATGAGCAGTTCTTC | CASSLLLADSYNEQFF
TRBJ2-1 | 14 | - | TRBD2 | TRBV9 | TGTGCCAGCAGCGTCGGGACTAGCGACCGTGAGCAGTTCTTC | CASSVGTSDREQFF
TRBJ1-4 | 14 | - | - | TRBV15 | TGTGCCACCAGCATAAGGGAGGGGAATGAAAAACTGTTTTTT | CATSIREGNEKLFF
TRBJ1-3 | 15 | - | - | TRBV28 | TGTGCCAGCAGGTCTCCAGGGGCCTCTGGAAACACCATATATTTT | CASRSPGASGNTIYF
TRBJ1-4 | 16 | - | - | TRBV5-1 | TGCGCCAGCAGCCCGGCGGGGAAAGCAACTAATGAAAAACTGTTTTTT | CASSPAGKATNEKLFF
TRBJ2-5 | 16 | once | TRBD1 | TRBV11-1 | TGTGCCAGCAGCTCGGTCCTTGTAGGGGGCGGAGAGACCCAGTACTTC | CASSSVLVGGGETQYF
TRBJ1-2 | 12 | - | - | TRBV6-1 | TGTGCCAGCAGTGAGGACTCGGTAGGCTACACCTTC | CASSEDSVGYTF
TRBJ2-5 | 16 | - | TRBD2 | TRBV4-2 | TGTGCCAGCAGCCAAGATCTAGCGGGGGCCGAGGAGACCCAGTACTTC | CASSQDLAGAEETQYF
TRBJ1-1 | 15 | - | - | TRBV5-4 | TGTGCCAGCAGCCCCTCCCTGGACAGGAACACTGAAGCTTTCTTT | CASSPSLDRNTEAFF
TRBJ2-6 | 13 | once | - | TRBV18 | TGTGCCAGCTCACCCGAGGTATTCGGCGTCCTGACTTTC | CASSPEVFGVLTF
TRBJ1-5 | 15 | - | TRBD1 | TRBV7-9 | TGTGCCAGCAGCTCCGGGACAGGTCTCAATCAGCCCCAGCATTTT | CASSSGTGLNQPQHF
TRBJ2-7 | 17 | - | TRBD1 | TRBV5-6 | TGTGCCAGCAGCTCAGGACAGGGGAGGGTTATGATTCACGAGCAGTACTTC | CASSSGQGRVMIHEQYF
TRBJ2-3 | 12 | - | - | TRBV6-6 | TGTGCCAGCAGTACTACTGCAGATACGCAGTATTTT | CASSTTADTQYF
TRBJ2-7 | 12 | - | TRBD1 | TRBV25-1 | TGTGCCAGCATTGGACAGGGCTACGAGCAGTACTTC | CASIGQGYEQYF
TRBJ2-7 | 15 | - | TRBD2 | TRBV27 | TGTGCCAGCAGTTTAGCTAGCGGGGGGCTCTACGAGCAGTACTTC | CASSLASGGLYEQYF
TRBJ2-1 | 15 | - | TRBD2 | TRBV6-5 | TGTGCCAGCAGATCCACTAGCGGGGCTTACAATGAGCAGTTCTTC | CASRSTSGAYNEQFF
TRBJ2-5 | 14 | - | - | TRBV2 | TGTGCCAGCAGCAACTCCAGGGCTCAAGAGACCCAGTACTTC | CASSNSRAQETQYF
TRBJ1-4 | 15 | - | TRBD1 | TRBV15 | TGTGCCACCAGCAGAGGGACAGGGGACAATGAAAAACTGTTTTTT | CATSRGTGDNEKLFF
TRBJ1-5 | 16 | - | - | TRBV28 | TGTGCCAGCATCCCCTCTCGGGGAGGAAGCAATCAGCCCCAGCATTTT | CASIPSRGGSNQPQHF
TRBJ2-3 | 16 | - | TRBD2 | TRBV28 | TGTGCCAGCAGTTTATGGGCGGGGGGGACACCAGATACGCAGTATTTT | CASSLWAGGTPDTQYF